The source of this T cell receptor beta chain is a study of blood T cell repertoires in COVID-19 (dated by TCRdb to the early 2020s). With regard to the full study: Samples covering the acute and convalescent phases of COVID-19 were provided by collaborators in the United States, Italy and Spain. The prospective study material was composed of cDNA or gDNA derived from T cells, B-cell-depleted T cells, or PBMCs. The dataset comprised deeply sampled blood TCRbeta repertoires from subjects exposed to, actively infected with, or recovered from COVID-19. The repertoires were released in a freely available public database meant as a resource for research on the immune response to SARS-CoV-2. The samples were drawn from two sources: the first 160 participants of the ongoing ImmuneRACE study, and 1,000 to 1,500 subjects contributed by 6 global collaborators. A de-identified subject ID, COVID-19 status, age in years and sex were almost always included in the sample metadata. Where available, HLA class I and class II types were obtained from metadata supplied by the sample provider rather than from assay-based typing.

TCRbeta CDR3 regions were amplified from genomic DNA using the immunoSEQ Assay, a bias-controlled multiplex PCR. The study's own analysis went as follows. The number of nucleated cells in each sample was estimated by amplification of reference gene primers within the assay. To quantify the absolute abundance of each unique TCRbeta CDR3 rearrangement, sequence reads were collapsed and filtered. Productive Simpson clonality was computed per sample as the square root of Simpson's diversity index over productive rearrangements. Here the immuneACCESS table is served through TCRdb, limited to in-frame sequences with V and J called. Missing clones are a known gap in these copies; in checked studies unresolved V genes cover under half, and the rest lacks a known reason. For V, J and clone size, that table is used; D and trimming come from the DNA. The sample yields about 120,000 clones; around 89% were counted once. The top ten constitute over 15% of the sample.

The investigation overall reported the following: Clinical and demographic metadata were provided uncurated, with the amount varying by source and participant.

The collaborating institutions used their own protocols to collect whole blood in K2EDTA tubes. For TCRbeta analysis, collaborators shipped samples in one of three forms: frozen whole blood, isolated PBMCs, or DNA extracted from either of those sample types. Deletion took 0 bases off V and 0 bases off J, with a span of 14 bases between the germline ends. The CDR3 runs 18 residues from the cysteine to the phenylalanine. The read is trimmed to its CDR3 DNA, 54 bases read in frame from base 1. Taken from the germline V gene, the CDR1 and CDR2 loops are LGHNA and YSLEER. A single count supports this clone. What this receptor recognizes is not known. Base qualities are not at hand, and no much larger clone is one base apart.

The sample comprised peripheral blood. The sequence was obtained from a human donor with acute or convalescent COVID-19. The donor label of this sample is uncertain. Rearrangement joined TRBV4-3 to TRBJ1-4, with the identity of the D gene unclear. The sequenced DNA is TGCGCCAGCAGCCAAGATACGATTTTTTCGGCAACTAATGAAAAACTGTTTTTT. Translated, this gives CASSQDTIFSATNEKLFF.